Listed here is a single T cell receptor (beta chain). Measured with immunoSEQ multiplex PCR; TCRdb has only the in-frame clones, and not every one. This sample has roughly 39,000 clones, with around 90% found just once. The record originates from a study of T cell changes during pregnancy in multiple sclerosis. Source material: PBMCs (not recorded whether the cells were cultured). The TCR sequence derives from a female donor with multiple sclerosis, enrolled in a pregnancy study.

The DNA for the CDR3 is TGTGCCAGCAGCTTGGAATGGAGGGAGGGGCCCTCCTACGAGCAGTACTTC. Its translation is CASSLEWREGPSYEQYF. The chain links TRBV5-5 to TRBJ2-7; 7 bases match TRBD2. CDR1 and CDR2 (germline): SGHKS, YYEKEE (reference sequence). The V and J ends lost 0 bases and 0 bases, in that order; junction bases with no gene match: 9. CDR3 length: 17 residues.